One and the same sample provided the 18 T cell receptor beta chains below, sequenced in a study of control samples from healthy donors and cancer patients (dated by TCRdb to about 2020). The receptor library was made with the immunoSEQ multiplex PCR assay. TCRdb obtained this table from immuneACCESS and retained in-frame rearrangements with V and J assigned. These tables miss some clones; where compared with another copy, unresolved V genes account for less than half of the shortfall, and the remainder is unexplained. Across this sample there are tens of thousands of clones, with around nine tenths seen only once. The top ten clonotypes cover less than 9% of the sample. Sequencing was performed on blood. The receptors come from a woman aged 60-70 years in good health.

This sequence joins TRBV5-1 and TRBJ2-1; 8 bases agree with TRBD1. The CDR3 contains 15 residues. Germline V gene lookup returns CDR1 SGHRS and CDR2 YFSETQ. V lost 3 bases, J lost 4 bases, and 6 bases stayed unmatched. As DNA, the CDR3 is TGCGCCAGCAGCTCCGACAGGGGCTCATACAATGAGCAGTTCTTC. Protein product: CASSSDRGSYNEQFF.

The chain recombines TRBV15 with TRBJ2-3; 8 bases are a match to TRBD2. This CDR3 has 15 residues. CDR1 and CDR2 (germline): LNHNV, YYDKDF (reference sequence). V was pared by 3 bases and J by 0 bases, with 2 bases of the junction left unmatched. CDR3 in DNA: TGTGCCACCAGCAGCTCTAGCGGGAGCACAGATACGCAGTATTTT. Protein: CATSSSSGSTDTQYF.

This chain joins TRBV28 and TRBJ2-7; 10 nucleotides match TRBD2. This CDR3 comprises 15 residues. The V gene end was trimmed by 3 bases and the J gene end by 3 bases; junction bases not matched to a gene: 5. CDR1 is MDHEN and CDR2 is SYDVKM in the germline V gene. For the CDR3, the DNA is TGTGCCAGCAGTTTCCCCTCTAGCGGGAGCTACGAGCAGTACTTC. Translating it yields CASSFPSSGSYEQYF.

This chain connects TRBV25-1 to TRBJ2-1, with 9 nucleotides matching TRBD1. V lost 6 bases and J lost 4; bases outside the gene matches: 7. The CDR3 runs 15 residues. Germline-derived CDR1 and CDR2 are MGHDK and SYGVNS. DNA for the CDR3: TGTGCCAGCAGACGCGGGGGACAGGGATACAATGAGCAGTTCTTC. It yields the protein CASRRGGQGYNEQFF. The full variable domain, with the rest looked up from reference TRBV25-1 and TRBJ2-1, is EADIYQTPRYLVIGTGKKITLECSQTMGHDKMYWYQQDPGMELHLIHYSYGVNSTEKGDLSSESTVSRIRTEHFPLTLESARPSHTSQYLCASRRGGQGYNEQFFGPGTRLTVL.

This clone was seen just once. CDR3 sequence reads: CASSLELAGAPAQYF. CDR3 coding DNA: TGTGCCAGCAGCTTAGAACTAGCGGGGGCTCCTGCGCAGTATTTT. The chain uses TRBV7-9 and TRBJ2-3; 11 bases match TRBD2. This CDR3 is 15 amino acids long. V trimming: 1 base; J trimming: 10 bases; junction bases outside the gene matches: 7. The germline V gene has CDR1 SEHNR and CDR2 FQNEAQ (reference sequence).

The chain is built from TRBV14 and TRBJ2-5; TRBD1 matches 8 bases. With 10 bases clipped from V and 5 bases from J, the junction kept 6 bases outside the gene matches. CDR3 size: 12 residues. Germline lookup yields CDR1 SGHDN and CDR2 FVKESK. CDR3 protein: CANPPGGETQYF. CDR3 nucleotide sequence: TGTGCCAACCCACCAGGGGGCGAGACCCAGTACTTC.

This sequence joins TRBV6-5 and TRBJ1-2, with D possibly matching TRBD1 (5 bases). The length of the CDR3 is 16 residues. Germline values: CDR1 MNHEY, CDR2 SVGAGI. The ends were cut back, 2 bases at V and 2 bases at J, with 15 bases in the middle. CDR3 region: CASSYGPGRGNYGYTF. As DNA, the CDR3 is TGTGCCAGCAGTTACGGTCCAGGGCGAGGGAACTATGGCTACACCTTC.

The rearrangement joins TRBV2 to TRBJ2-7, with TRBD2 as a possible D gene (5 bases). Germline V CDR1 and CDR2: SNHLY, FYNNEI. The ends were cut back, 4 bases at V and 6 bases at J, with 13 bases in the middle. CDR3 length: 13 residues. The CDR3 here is CASSGGSRVEQYF. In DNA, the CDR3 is TGTGCCAGCAGTGGAGGGAGCCGCGTCGAGCAGTACTTC.

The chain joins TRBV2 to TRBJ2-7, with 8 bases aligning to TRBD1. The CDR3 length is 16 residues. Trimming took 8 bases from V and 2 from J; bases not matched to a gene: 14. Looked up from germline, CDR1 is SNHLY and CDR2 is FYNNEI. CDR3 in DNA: TGTGCCAGCTCGAGTAGCAGGGGGCAGGTCCCCTACGAGCAGTACTTC. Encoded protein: CASSSSRGQVPYEQYF.

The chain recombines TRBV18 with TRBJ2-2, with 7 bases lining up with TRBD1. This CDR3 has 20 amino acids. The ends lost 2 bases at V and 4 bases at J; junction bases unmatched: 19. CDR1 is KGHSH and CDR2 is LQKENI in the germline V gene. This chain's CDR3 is CASSPIFLTRGQSSTGELFF. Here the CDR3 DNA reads TGTGCCAGCTCACCAATATTTTTGACTCGGGGACAGAGTTCCACCGGGGAGCTGTTTTTT.

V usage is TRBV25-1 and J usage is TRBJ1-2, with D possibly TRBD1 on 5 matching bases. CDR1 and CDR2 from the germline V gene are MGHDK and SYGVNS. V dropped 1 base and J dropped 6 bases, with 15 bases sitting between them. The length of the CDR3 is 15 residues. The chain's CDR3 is CASSEWGPREDGYTF. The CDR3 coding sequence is TGTGCCAGCAGTGAATGGGGCCCCCGGGAGGATGGCTACACCTTC.

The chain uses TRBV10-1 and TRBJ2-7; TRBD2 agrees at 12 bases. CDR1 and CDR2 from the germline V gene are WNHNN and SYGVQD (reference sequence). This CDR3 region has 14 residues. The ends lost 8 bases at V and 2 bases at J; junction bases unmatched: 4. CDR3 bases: TGCGCCAGCGGGGGACTAGCGGGTACCTACGAGCAGTACTTC. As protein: CASGGLAGTYEQYF.

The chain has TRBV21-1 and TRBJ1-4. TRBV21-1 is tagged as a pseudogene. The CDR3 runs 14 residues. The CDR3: CASSQDWGDEKLFF. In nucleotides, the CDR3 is TGTGCCAGCAGCCAAGATTGGGGTGATGAAAAACTGTTTTTT.

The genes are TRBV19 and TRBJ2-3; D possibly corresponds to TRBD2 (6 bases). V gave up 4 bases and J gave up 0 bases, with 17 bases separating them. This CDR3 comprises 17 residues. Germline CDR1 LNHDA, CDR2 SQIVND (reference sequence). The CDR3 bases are TGTGCCAGTAGTAGACTTGGGACTCATAGAAGCACAGATACGCAGTATTTT. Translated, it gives CASSRLGTHRSTDTQYF. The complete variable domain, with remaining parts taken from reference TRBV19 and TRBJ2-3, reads DGGITQSPKYLFRKEGQNVTLSCEQNLNHDAMYWYRQDPGQGLRLIYYSQIVNDFQKGDIAEGYSVSREKKESFPLTVTSAQKNPTAFYLCASSRLGTHRSTDTQYFGPGTRLTVL.

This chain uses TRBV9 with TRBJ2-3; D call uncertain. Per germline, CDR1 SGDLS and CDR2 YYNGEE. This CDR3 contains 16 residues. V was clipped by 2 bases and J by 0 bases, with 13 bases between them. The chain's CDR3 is CASSVGYLPSTDTQYF. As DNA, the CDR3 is TGTGCCAGCAGCGTCGGATACTTACCTAGCACAGATACGCAGTATTTT.

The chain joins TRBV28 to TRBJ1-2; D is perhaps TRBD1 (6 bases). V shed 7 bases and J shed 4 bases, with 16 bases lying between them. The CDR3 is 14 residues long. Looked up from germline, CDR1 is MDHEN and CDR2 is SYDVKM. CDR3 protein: CASTSSGTSYGYTF. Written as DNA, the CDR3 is TGTGCCAGCACCTCTTCGGGGACAAGCTATGGCTACACCTTC.

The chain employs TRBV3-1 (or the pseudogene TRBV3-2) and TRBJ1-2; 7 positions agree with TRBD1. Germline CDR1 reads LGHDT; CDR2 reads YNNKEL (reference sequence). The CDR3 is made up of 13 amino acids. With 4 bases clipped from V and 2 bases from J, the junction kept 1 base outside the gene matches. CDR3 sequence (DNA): TGTGCCAGCAGCCCACAGGGGAACTATGGCTACACCTTC. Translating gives CASSPQGNYGYTF.

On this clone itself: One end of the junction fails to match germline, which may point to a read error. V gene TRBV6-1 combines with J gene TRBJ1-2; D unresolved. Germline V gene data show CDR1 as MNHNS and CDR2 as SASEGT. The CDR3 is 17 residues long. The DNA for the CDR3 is TGTGCCAGCAGTGAAACCCTATTAGGTGAGCCTAAATATGGCTACACCTTC. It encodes CASSETLLGEPKYGYTF.